This T cell receptor (beta chain) was found in a study of shared T cell receptors in the human thymus. This CDR3 spans 16 amino acids. Trimming removed 0 bases from V and 1 base from J, with 7 bases in between. CDR1 MNHEY and CDR2 SVGAGI come from the germline V gene. Measured with immunoSEQ multiplex PCR; TCRdb has only the in-frame clones, and not every one. The table lists about 380,000 clones, over 90% of them singletons, with 0.015% to 0.02% in the top ten. The V gene is TRBV6-5, the J gene TRBJ2-6; no clear D. The source is a human donor. Material for sequencing was thymocytes. This CDR3 is CASSYSKRSGANVLTF. CDR3 bases: TGTGCCAGCAGTTACTCGAAGCGATCTGGGGCCAACGTCCTGACTTTC.